This T cell receptor (beta chain) is from a study of T cell changes during pregnancy in multiple sclerosis. Method: immunoSEQ multiplex PCR; TCRdb's copy keeps in-frame clones and lacks some. The table records around 70,000 clones, approximately 91% of them present only once. There are 17 residues in the CDR3. The genes are TRBV21-1 and TRBJ1-5. TRBV21-1 is a pseudogene. This clonotype was sampled from a female donor with multiple sclerosis, enrolled in a pregnancy study. Sequences were derived from peripheral blood, sampled in the third trimester of pregnancy. CDR3 sequence: CASSKEWEGVGDQPQHF. In DNA, the CDR3 is TGTGCCAGCAGCAAAGAATGGGAGGGAGTGGGGGATCAGCCCCAGCATTTT.